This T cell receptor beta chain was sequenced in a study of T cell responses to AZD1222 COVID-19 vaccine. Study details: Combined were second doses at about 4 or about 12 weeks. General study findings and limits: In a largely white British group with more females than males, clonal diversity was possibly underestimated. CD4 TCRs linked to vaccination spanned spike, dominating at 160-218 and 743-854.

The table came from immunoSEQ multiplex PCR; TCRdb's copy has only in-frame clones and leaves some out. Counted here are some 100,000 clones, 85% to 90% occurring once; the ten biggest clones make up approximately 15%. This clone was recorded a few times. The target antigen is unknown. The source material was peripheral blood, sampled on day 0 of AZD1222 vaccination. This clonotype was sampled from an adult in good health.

The CDR3 DNA reads TGTGCCACCAGTGAGTCGGGTGGGACGAGCTCCTACAATGAGCAGTTCTTC. Residues: CATSESGGTSSYNEQFF. The chain carries TRBV24-1 and TRBJ2-1; D could derive from TRBD1 or TRBD2 (5 bases each). The CDR3 sequence is 17 residues long. Trimming removed 4 bases at V and 0 bases at J, with 15 bases between. Germline CDR1 and CDR2: KGHDR and SFDVKD.